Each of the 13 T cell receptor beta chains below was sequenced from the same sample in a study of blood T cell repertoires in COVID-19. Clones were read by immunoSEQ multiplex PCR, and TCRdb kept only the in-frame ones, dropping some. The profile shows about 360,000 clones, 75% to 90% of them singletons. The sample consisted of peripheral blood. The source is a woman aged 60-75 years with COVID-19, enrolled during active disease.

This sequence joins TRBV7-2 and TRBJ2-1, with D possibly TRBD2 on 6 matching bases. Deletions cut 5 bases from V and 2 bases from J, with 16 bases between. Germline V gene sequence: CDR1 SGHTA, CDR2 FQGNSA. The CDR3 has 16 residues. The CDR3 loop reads CASSIVVGLPYNEQFF. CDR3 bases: TGTGCCAGCAGCATTGTCGTCGGACTACCCTACAATGAGCAGTTCTTC.

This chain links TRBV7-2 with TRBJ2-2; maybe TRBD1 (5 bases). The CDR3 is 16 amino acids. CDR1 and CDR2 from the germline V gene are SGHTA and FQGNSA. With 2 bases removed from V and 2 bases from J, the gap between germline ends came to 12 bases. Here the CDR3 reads CASSLRAGINTGELFF. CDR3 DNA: TGTGCCAGCAGCTTAAGGGCAGGGATAAACACCGGGGAGCTGTTTTTT.

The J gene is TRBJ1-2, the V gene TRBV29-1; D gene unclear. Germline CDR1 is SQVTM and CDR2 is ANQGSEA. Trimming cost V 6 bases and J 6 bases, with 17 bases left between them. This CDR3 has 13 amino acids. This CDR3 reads CSVLRPVANGYTF. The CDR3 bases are TGCAGCGTCCTGCGCCCAGTAGCTAATGGCTACACCTTC.

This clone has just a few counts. The CDR3 region is CASSVPGPRGLVNTEAFF. DNA of the CDR3: TGTGCCAGTAGTGTTCCGGGTCCAAGGGGTTTGGTGAACACTGAAGCTTTCTTT. The chain combines TRBV19 with TRBJ1-1; D perhaps matches TRBD1 (5 bases). The CDR3 is made up of 18 amino acids. The V gene lost 5 bases and the J gene lost 0 bases, with 22 bases spanning the gap. Germline V gives CDR1 LNHDA, CDR2 SQIVND (reference sequence). The whole variable domain, filled in from reference TRBV19 and TRBJ1-1, reads DGGITQSPKYLFRKEGQNVTLSCEQNLNHDAMYWYRQDPGQGLRLIYYSQIVNDFQKGDIAEGYSVSREKKESFPLTVTSAQKNPTAFYLCASSVPGPRGLVNTEAFFGQGTRLTVV.

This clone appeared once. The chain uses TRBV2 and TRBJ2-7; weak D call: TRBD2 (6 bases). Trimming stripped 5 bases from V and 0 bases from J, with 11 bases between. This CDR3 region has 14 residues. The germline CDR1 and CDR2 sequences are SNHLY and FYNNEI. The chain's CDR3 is CASSRKLASYEQYF. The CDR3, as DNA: TGTGCCAGCAGTAGGAAACTAGCCTCCTACGAGCAGTACTTC.

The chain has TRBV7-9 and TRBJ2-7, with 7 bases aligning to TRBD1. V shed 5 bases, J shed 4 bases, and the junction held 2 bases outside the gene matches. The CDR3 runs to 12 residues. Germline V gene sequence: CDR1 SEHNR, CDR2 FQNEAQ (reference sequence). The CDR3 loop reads CASSPDRYEQYF. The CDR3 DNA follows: TGTGCCAGCAGCCCGGACAGGTACGAGCAGTACTTC.

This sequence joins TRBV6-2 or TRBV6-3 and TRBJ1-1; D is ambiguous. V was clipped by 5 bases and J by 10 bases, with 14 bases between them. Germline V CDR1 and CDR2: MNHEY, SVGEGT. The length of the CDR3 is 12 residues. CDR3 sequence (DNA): TGTGCCAGCAGTCAGATCAGGAATATAGCTTTCTTT. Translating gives CASSQIRNIAFF.

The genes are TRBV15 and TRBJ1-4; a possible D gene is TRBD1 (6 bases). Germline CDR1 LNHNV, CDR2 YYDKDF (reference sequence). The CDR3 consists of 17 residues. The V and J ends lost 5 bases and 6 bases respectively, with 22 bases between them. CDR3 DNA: TGTGCCACCAGCCTCACGAGGGGGGCGGCGGGGGATGAAAAACTGTTTTTT. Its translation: CATSLTRGAAGDEKLFF.

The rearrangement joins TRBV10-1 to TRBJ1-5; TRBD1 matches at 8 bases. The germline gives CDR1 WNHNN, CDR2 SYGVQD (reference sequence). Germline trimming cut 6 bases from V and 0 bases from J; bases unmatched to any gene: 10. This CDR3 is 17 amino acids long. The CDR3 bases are TGCGCCAGCAGACCACAGGGGGGCCCTTATAGCAATCAGCCCCAGCATTTT. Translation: CASRPQGGPYSNQPQHF.

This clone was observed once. The CDR3 sequence is CASSLETGQYNEQFF. CDR3 coding DNA: TGCGCCAGCAGCTTGGAGACAGGACAATACAATGAGCAGTTCTTC. This chain uses TRBV5-1 with TRBJ2-1; the D gene is possibly TRBD1 (6 bases). Per the germline V gene, CDR1 is SGHRS and CDR2 is YFSETQ. V dropped 0 bases and J dropped 4 bases, with 11 bases sitting between them. The length of the CDR3 is 15 residues.

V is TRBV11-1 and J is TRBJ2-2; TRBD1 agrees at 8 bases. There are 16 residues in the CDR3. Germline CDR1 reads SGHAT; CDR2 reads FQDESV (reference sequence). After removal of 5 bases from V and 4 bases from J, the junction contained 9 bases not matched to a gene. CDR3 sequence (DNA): TGTGCCAGCAGCGCACAGGGGGGCAGGGGCACCGGGGAGCTGTTTTTT. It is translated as CASSAQGGRGTGELFF.

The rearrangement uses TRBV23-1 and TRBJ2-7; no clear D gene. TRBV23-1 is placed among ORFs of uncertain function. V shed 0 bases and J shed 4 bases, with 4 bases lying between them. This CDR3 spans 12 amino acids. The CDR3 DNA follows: TGCGCCAGCAGTCAATCGGAGTACGAGCAGTACTTC. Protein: CASSQSEYEQYF.

CDR3 bases: TGCAGCGTTGGCGAGACCACAGGGAATCAGCCCCAGCATTTT. Its translation: CSVGETTGNQPQHF. The chain combines TRBV29-1 with TRBJ1-5; D might be TRBD1 (6 bases). Germline V gene lookup returns CDR1 SQVTM and CDR2 ANQGSEA. V was cut by 4 bases and J by 4 bases, with 14 bases left in between. This CDR3 comprises 14 residues.